This TCR beta chain was sequenced during a study of CD8+CD57+ T cells in acquired aplastic anemia. All patients picked for sequencing had shown, by flow cytometry, an expansion of CD8+CD57+ cells. The study profiled TCR beta VDJ and CDR3 using genomic DNA as template. TCRdb reprocessed the reads via MiXCR and lists one record per CDR3 protein. The top ten hold just under 20% of the sample, which has 200,000 to 250,000 distinct CDR3 sequences, about half seen once. The CDR3 spans 15 residues. The J segment lost 2 bases and the V segment lost 5 bases, leaving 8 bases of the junction unmatched. Germline V lookup: CDR1 SEHNR, CDR2 FQNEAQ (reference sequence).

Sequencing was carried out using sorted CD4+, CD8+, or CD8+CD57+ T cells (not recorded which) from PBMCs. The chain joins TRBV7-9 to TRBJ1-2; 7 nucleotides line up with TRBD1. This TCR was recovered from a human donor with aplastic anemia. The CDR3 nucleotides are TGTGCCAGCAGCCTACAGGGGCAGAGGAACTATGGCTACACCTTC. Translating it yields CASSLQGQRNYGYTF.